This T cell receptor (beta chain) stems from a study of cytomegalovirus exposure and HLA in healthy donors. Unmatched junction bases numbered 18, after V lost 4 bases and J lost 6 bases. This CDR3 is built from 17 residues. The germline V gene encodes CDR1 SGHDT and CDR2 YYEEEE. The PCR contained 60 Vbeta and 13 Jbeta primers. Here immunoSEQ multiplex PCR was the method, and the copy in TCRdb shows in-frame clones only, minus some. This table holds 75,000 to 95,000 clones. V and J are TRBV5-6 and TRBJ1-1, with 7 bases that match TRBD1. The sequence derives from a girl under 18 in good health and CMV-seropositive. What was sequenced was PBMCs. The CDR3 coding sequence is TGTGCCAGCAGCGCACAGAAGACAGGGTATAGAGTCCCTGAAGCTTTCTTT. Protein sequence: CASSAQKTGYRVPEAFF.